This T cell receptor (beta chain) originates from a study of Tregs in tolerant kidney transplant recipients. Findings and limits, study-wide: Tregs expanded with activated donor B cells seemed most donor-specific. The small number of patients limits these findings pending further validation.

This clone was observed a few times. Its antigen is still unknown. The germline CDR1 and CDR2 sequences are MNHNS and SASEGT. Trimming removed 4 bases from V and 5 bases from J; junction bases left unmatched: 5. The CDR3 sequence is 15 residues long. Unstimulated Tregs (CD4+CD25+CD127-) and CD4+CD25- non-Tregs were sorted from PBMCs. Assay used: immunoSEQ multiplex PCR; TCRdb lists only in-frame clones, some missing. The sample records 200,000 to 300,000 clones, 80% to 85% being singletons. This TCR was sampled from a human donor in good health. The chain has TRBV6-1 and TRBJ1-6; 7 nucleotides agree with TRBD1. Material: CD4+ T cells from blood. The DNA for the CDR3 is TGTGCCAGCAGTGTCGCCGGGACAGATAATTCACCCCTCCACTTT. Its translation: CASSVAGTDNSPLHF.